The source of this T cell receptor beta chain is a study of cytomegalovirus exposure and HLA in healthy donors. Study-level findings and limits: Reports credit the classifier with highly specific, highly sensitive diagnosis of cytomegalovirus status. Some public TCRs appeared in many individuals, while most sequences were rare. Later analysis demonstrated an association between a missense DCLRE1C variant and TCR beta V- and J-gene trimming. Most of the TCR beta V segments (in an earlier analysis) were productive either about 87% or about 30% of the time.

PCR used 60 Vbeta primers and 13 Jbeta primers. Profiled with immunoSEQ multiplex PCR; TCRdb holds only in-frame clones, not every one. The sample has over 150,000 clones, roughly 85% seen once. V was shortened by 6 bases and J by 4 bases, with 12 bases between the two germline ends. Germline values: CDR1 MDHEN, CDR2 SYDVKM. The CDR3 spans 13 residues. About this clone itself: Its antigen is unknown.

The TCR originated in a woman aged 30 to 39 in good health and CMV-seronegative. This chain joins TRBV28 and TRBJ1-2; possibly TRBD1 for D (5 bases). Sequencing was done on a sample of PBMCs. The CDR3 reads CASRGGDPYGYTF. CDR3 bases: TGTGCCAGCAGGGGGGGGGACCCCTATGGCTACACCTTC.